The subject of this entry is one T cell receptor beta chain. The CDR3 length is 14 residues. Trimming cost V 0 bases and J 10 bases, with 13 bases left between them. CDR1 is SGHVS, CDR2 FQNEAQ, per germline. This sample is drawn from a study of T cells in Graves' hyperthyroidism and ophthalmopathy. Amplified TCR beta CDR3 regions came from RNA transcripts. The study used the HTBI primer set for a first-round RT-PCR of the TCR CDR3. TCRdb reprocessed the multiplex PCR reads with MiXCR, giving one entry per CDR3 protein. Altogether roughly 170,000 distinct CDR3 sequences are present, more than 15% being singletons, with the ten largest covering roughly 32%.

The sequencing sample was made of blood. The chain carries TRBV7-8 and TRBJ2-1, with D possibly being TRBD2 (7 bases). The clonotype comes from a woman aged 50 to 65 with Graves' hyperthyroidism. The CDR3 sequence is CASSLAGGPEEQFF. The DNA of the CDR3 is TGTGCCAGCAGCTTAGCGGGGGGGCCGGAAGAGCAGTTCTTC.